This TCR beta chain was profiled in a study of Ad26.COV2.S vaccination and SARS-CoV-2 variants. Study-level points and caveats: Vaccinated and placebo-treated recipients had similar non-spike TCR breadth.

Using immunoSEQ multiplex PCR, the repertoire was profiled, and TCRdb retains in-frame clones only, with some absent. The top ten hold about 8% of the sample, which has 380,000 or so clones, 83% seen once. This CDR3 region has 18 residues. As for treatment: about 20 received Ad26.COV2.S at low or high dose, single or two shots; several received placebo; per-sample allocation not given. Day 63 after the first vaccine or placebo injection was the time point for sampling. Turning to this clone: The antigen remains undetermined.

The clonotype was recovered from a person between 18 and 59 years old who received the Ad26.COV2.S COVID-19 vaccine or a placebo. The source material was peripheral blood, sampled in a trial of Ad26.COV2.S vaccine versus placebo. The chain uses TRBV21-1 and TRBJ1-5; the D segment call TRBD1 is taken from the table without a DNA check. TRBV21-1 is a recognized pseudogene. CDR3 in DNA: TGTGCCAGCAGCAAAGGATTTGCTATAGGACAGGGGCATCAGCCCCAGCATTTT. Translated, it gives CASSKGFAIGQGHQPQHF.